Presented here are 20 T cell receptor beta chains from one specimen sequenced in a study of T cell changes during pregnancy in multiple sclerosis. Produced via immunoSEQ multiplex PCR; TCRdb's table is partial and in-frame only. This table has about 31,000 clones, around 90% appearing once. The sample was CD4+ T cells from peripheral blood mononuclear cells, taken in the first trimester of pregnancy. These TCRs come from a female donor in good health, enrolled as a control in a pregnancy study.

The chain couples TRBV7-2 to TRBJ1-3, with D maybe TRBD1 (6 bases). This CDR3 is built from 15 residues. Germline V lookup: CDR1 SGHTA, CDR2 FQGNSA. V gave up 5 bases and J gave up 4 bases, with 15 bases separating them. The CDR3 region has the DNA TGTGCCAGCAGCACAGGGAGACCGGCCGGAAACACCATATATTTT. Amino acid sequence: CASSTGRPAGNTIYF.

This chain links TRBV30 with TRBJ1-2; 7 bases line up with TRBD1. This CDR3 contains 15 residues. Germline CDR1 GTSNPN, CDR2 SVGIG (reference sequence). The junction had 12 bases not matched to a gene; V was cut back by 2 bases and J by 6 bases. CDR3 nucleotide sequence: TGTGCCTGGAGTTTCACCAGGGGGACGTTGGATGGCTACACCTTC. It is translated as CAWSFTRGTLDGYTF.

This chain connects TRBV10-3 to TRBJ2-1, with 7 bases that match TRBD2. This CDR3 contains 12 residues. V dropped 11 bases and J dropped 8; count of bases not matched to a gene: 9. Germline CDR1 is ENHRY and CDR2 is SYGVKD. The CDR3 reads CAVAGEIYEQFF. The CDR3 DNA reads as TGTGCCGTTGCGGGGGAGATCTATGAGCAGTTCTTC.

The chain is built from TRBV6-4 and TRBJ2-3; 9 bases are shared with TRBD1. Germline loops: CDR1 MRHNA, CDR2 SNTAGT. The CDR3 has 15 amino acids. Trimming cost V 2 bases and J 1 base; bases outside gene matches: 1. The CDR3 region is CASSDRDRGTDTQYF. As DNA, the CDR3 is TGTGCCAGCAGTGACCGGGACAGGGGCACAGATACGCAGTATTTT.

This sequence joins TRBV7-7 and TRBJ2-3; D might be TRBD2 (5 bases). CDR3 length equals 14 residues. From germline, CDR1 is SSHAT and CDR2 FNYEAQ (reference sequence). V was pared by 1 base and J by 5 bases, with 10 bases between. DNA for the CDR3: TGTGCCAGCAGCTTAGGCGGTGCGGGAGATACGCAGTATTTT. Encoded protein: CASSLGGAGDTQYF.

The V and J genes are TRBV5-1 and TRBJ2-2; no firm D call. The germline V gene has CDR1 SGHRS and CDR2 YFSETQ. V was trimmed by 4 bases and J by 3 bases, leaving 7 bases between them. The CDR3 consists of 13 residues. The CDR3 sequence is CASSEAYTGELFF. The CDR3 DNA reads as TGCGCCAGCAGCGAGGCGTACACCGGGGAGCTGTTTTTT.

J is TRBJ2-5 and V is TRBV19; TRBD1 matches at 9 bases. The V gene end was trimmed by 5 bases and the J gene end by 3 bases; junction bases not matched to a gene: 7. Germline loops: CDR1 LNHDA, CDR2 SQIVND (reference sequence). This CDR3 region has 15 residues. The CDR3 spells CASSSFRTGEETQYF. CDR3 sequence (DNA): TGTGCCAGTAGTTCCTTCCGGACAGGGGAAGAGACCCAGTACTTC.

This chain joins TRBV6-4 and TRBJ2-1, with D possibly matching TRBD2 (5 bases). Trimming pared 2 bases from V and 7 bases from J, leaving 18 bases between. This CDR3 is built from 16 residues. CDR1 is MRHNA and CDR2 is SNTAGT in the germline V gene. In DNA, the CDR3 is TGTGCCAGCAGTGACACGCTAGCTCCCCCCCGGAATGAGCAGTTCTTC. As protein: CASSDTLAPPRNEQFF.

The CDR3 loop is CASSSGGTGDWEAFF. For the CDR3, the DNA is TGTGCCAGCAGCTCAGGGGGGACAGGGGACTGGGAAGCTTTCTTT. V and J are TRBV7-9 and TRBJ1-1, with TRBD1 matching 10 bases. The CDR3 covers 15 residues. V was pared by 4 bases and J by 8 bases, with 10 bases of the junction left unmatched. Per the germline V gene, CDR1 is SEHNR and CDR2 is FQNEAQ (reference sequence). Variable domain in full (rest from reference TRBV7-9 and TRBJ1-1): DTGVSQNPRHKITKRGQNVTFRCDPISEHNRLYWYRQTLGQGPEFLTYFQNEAQLEKSRLLSDRFSAERPKGSFSTLEIQRTEQGDSAMYLCASSSGGTGDWEAFFGQGTRLTVV.

Here the CDR3 reads CAWSDSVYTF. The DNA of the CDR3 is TGTGCCTGGAGTGACAGTGTCTACACCTTC. V is TRBV30 and J is TRBJ1-2; D gene unclear. This CDR3 is 10 amino acids long. V dropped 1 base and J dropped 10 bases, with 7 bases sitting between them. Germline V lookup: CDR1 GTSNPN, CDR2 SVGIG (reference sequence).

The V and J genes are TRBV13 and TRBJ2-2; possible D gene TRBD1, 5 bases. Germline CDR1 is PRHDT and CDR2 is FYEKMQ (reference sequence). The CDR3 is made up of 12 amino acids. V shed 8 bases and J shed 6 bases, with 10 bases lying between them. The CDR3 DNA reads TGTGCCAGCGGGCAGGGATCCGGGGAGCTGTTTTTT. The encoded protein is CASGQGSGELFF.

The V and J genes are TRBV11-2 and TRBJ1-3; the match to TRBD1 covers 8 bases. Germline CDR1 is SGHAT and CDR2 is FQNNGV. This CDR3 comprises 14 residues. J was trimmed by 8 bases and V by 3 bases; bases with no gene match: 6. The CDR3 region is CASSLGRGPDTIYF. CDR3 DNA: TGTGCCAGCAGCTTGGGCAGGGGGCCGGACACCATATATTTT.

The chain joins TRBV18 to TRBJ2-1, with 9 positions matching TRBD1. The germline V gene encodes CDR1 KGHSH and CDR2 LQKENI. The CDR3 length is 16 residues. V was clipped by 6 bases and J by 7 bases; unmatched bases: 13. CDR3 residues: CASSTGVGTGRNEQFF. CDR3 bases: TGTGCCAGCTCCACAGGAGTGGGGACAGGGAGAAATGAGCAGTTCTTC.

The V and J genes are TRBV2 and TRBJ2-5; D perhaps matches TRBD1 (6 bases). V was trimmed by 2 bases and J by 5 bases, leaving 15 bases between them. The CDR3 length is 15 residues. Germline CDR1 reads SNHLY; CDR2 reads FYNNEI. CDR3 sequence: CASSERNQGSETQYF. CDR3 bases: TGTGCCAGCAGTGAAAGGAATCAGGGGTCGGAGACCCAGTACTTC.

This sequence joins TRBV5-6 and TRBJ1-6; 10 bases align to TRBD1. The germline gives CDR1 SGHDT, CDR2 YYEEEE. V lost 3 bases, J lost 9 bases, and 6 bases stayed unmatched. The CDR3 has 15 residues. CDR3 DNA: TGTGCCAGCAGCTCGGGACAGGGGTTCGTTTCACCCCTCCACTTT. Its translation is CASSSGQGFVSPLHF.

The table lists this clone with a count of one. This chain connects TRBV7-2 to TRBJ1-3, with D unresolved. This CDR3 has 14 residues. Trimming removed 6 bases from V and 4 bases from J, with 13 bases in between. Germline lookup yields CDR1 SGHTA and CDR2 FQGNSA. The CDR3 sequence is CASRGLEGGNTIYF. The CDR3 DNA reads as TGTGCCAGCAGGGGTTTGGAGGGAGGAAACACCATATATTTT.

This chain joins TRBV30 and TRBJ1-1; D is perhaps TRBD1 (5 bases). Germline V gives CDR1 GTSNPN, CDR2 SVGIG (reference sequence). The CDR3 is 12 amino acids. The V end was cut by 3 bases, the J end by 3 bases, with 8 bases between. As DNA, the CDR3 is TGTGCCTGGAGCAGGGTGGACACTGAAGCTTTCTTT. Translating it yields CAWSRVDTEAFF. Together with reference TRBV30 and TRBJ1-1, the CDR3 gives the full variable domain: SQTIHQWPATLVQPVGSPLSLECTVEGTSNPNLYWYRQAAGRGLQLLFYSVGIGQISSEVPQNLSASRPQDRQFILSSKKLLLSDSGFYLCAWSRVDTEAFFGQGTRLTVV.

The chain links TRBV7-2 to TRBJ1-6, with 8 positions matching TRBD1. Germline CDR1 and CDR2: SGHTA and FQGNSA. Trimming removed 0 bases from V and 7 bases from J; junction bases left unmatched: 8. The CDR3 is 17 residues long. The chain's CDR3 is CASSLAGDRGGNSPLHF. CDR3 nucleotide sequence: TGTGCCAGCAGCTTAGCCGGAGACAGGGGAGGGAATTCACCCCTCCACTTT.

This clone was picked up a small number of times. The rearrangement links TRBV30 to TRBJ1-1; maybe TRBD1 (5 bases). Germline V CDR1 and CDR2: GTSNPN, SVGIG (reference sequence). The CDR3 consists of 14 residues. Deletions cut 0 bases from V and 1 base from J, with 9 bases between. The DNA for the CDR3 is TGTGCCTGGAGTGTAGGGGCTTCGAACACTGAAGCTTTCTTT. Translated: CAWSVGASNTEAFF.

V gene TRBV19 combines with J gene TRBJ1-2, with 9 positions matching TRBD1. Germline-derived CDR1 and CDR2 are LNHDA and SQIVND (reference sequence). J was trimmed by 0 bases and V by 4 bases; bases with no gene match: 12. This CDR3 is built from 18 residues. The CDR3 sequence: CASSTTAGTGYPNYGYTF. As DNA, the CDR3 is TGTGCCAGTAGTACAACCGCCGGGACAGGGTATCCTAACTATGGCTACACCTTC.